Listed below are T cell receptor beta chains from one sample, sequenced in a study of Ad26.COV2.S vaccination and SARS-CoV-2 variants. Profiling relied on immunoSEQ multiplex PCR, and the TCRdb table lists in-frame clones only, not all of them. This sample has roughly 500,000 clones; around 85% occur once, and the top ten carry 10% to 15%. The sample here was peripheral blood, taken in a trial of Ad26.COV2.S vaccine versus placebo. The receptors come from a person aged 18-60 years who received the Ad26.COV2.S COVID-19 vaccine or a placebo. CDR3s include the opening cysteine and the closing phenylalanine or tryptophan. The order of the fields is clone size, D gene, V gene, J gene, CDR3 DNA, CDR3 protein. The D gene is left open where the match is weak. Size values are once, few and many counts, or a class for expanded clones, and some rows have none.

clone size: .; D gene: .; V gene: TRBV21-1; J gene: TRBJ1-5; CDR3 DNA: TGTGCCAGCAATACAAATTACGGCGGGCCCCAGCATTTT; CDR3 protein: CASNTNYGGPQHF
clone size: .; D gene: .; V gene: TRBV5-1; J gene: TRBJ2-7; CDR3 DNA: TGCGCCAGCAGCTTGGCCTTGGGGGCCTACGAGCAGTACTTC; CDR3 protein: CASSLALGAYEQYF
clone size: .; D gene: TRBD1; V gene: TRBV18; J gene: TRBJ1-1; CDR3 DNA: TGTGCCAGCAGGGATGGACAGGGGAAGGCTTTCTTT; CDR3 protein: CASRDGQGKAFF
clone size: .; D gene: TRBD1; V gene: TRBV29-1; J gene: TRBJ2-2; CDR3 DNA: TGCAGCGGGAGAACAGGGGCTACCGGGGAGCTGTTTTTT; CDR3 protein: CSGRTGATGELFF
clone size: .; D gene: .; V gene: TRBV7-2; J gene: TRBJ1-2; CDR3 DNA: TGTGCCAGCAGCTTAGGAAACAGGGGCTACACCTTC; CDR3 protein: CASSLGNRGYTF
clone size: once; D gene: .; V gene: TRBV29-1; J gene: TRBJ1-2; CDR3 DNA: TGCAGCGTCGGGGGACCTAACTATGGCTACACCTTC; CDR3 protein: CSVGGPNYGYTF
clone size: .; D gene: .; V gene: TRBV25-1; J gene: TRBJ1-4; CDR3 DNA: TGTGCCAGCAGTGAATATCCTTTGGCTAATGAAAAACTGTTTTTT; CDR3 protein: CASSEYPLANEKLFF
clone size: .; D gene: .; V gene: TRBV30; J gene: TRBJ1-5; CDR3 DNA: TGTGCCTGGAGTAAAGAGGATCAGCCCCAGCATTTT; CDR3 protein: CAWSKEDQPQHF
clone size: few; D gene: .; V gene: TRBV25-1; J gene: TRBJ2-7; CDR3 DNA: TGTGCCATCCATACATCCAGGGGCGAGCAGTACTTC; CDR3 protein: CAIHTSRGEQYF
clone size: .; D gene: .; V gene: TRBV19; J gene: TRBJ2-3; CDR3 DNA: TGTGCCAGTAGTAATCCTAGCACAGATACGCAGTATTTT; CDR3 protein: CASSNPSTDTQYF
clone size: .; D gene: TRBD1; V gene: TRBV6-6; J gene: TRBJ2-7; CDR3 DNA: TGTGCCAGCAGTTACTCGTGGACAGGAGAGCAGTACTTC; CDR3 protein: CASSYSWTGEQYF